Listed here are 3 T cell receptor beta chains from one sample, sequenced in a study of cytomegalovirus exposure and HLA in healthy donors. Libraries were prepared by immunoSEQ multiplex PCR; TCRdb keeps only in-frame clonotypes and omits some of them. The sample yields some 120,000 clones, about 83% seen once. The sequencing input was PBMCs. These receptors came from a woman in her 30s in good health and CMV-seronegative.

The chain combines TRBV18 with TRBJ1-2; D is possibly TRBD1 (5 bases). Germline CDR1 and CDR2: KGHSH and LQKENI. This CDR3 has 13 residues. V was trimmed by 2 bases and J by 8 bases, leaving 12 bases between them. The CDR3 nucleotides read TGTGCCAGCTCACCATCAAGGGGCGAAGGCTACACCTTC. Encoded protein: CASSPSRGEGYTF. The full variable domain, rest sourced from reference TRBV18 and TRBJ1-2, is NAGVMQNPRHLVRRRGQEARLRCSPMKGHSHVYWYRQLPEEGLKFMVYLQKENIIDESGMPKERFSAEFPKEGPSILRIQQVVRGDSAAYFCASSPSRGEGYTFGSGTRLTVV.

V gene TRBV27 combines with J gene TRBJ2-7; TRBD1 matches at 11 bases. Per the germline V gene, CDR1 is MNHEY and CDR2 is SMNVEV (reference sequence). The CDR3 length is 15 residues. The J segment lost 4 bases and the V segment lost 4 bases, leaving 6 bases of the junction unmatched. CDR3 residues: CASSSGQGAMYEQYF. In DNA, the CDR3 is TGTGCCAGCAGTTCCGGACAGGGGGCGATGTACGAGCAGTACTTC.

As DNA, the CDR3 is TGTGCCACCCGGGACAGGGGGAACACTGAAGCTTTCTTT. Translation: CATRDRGNTEAFF. The V call is TRBV2, the J call TRBJ1-1; 10 bases fit TRBD1. Germline loops: CDR1 SNHLY, CDR2 FYNNEI. The CDR3 totals 13 residues. Trimming cost V 10 bases and J 1 base; bases outside gene matches: 3.